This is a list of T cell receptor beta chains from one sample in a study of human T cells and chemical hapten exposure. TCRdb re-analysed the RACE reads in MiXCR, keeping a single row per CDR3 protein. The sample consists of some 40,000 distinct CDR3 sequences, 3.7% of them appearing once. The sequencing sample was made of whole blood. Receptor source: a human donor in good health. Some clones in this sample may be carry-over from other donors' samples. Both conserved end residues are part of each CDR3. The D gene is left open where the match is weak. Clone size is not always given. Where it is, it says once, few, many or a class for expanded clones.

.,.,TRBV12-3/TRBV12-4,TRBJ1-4,TGTGCCAGCAGTTCGACCCGACGGGGTACTCCTCCACGTAATGAAAAACTGTTTTTT,CASSSTRRGTPPRNEKLFF
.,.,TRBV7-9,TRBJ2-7,TGTGCCAGCAGCCCGGCTCTCTCCTACGAGCAGTACTTC,CASSPALSYEQYF
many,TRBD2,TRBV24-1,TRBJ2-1,TGTGCCACCAGTGACTTTAGCGGGGACTACAATGAGCAGTTCTTC,CATSDFSGDYNEQFF
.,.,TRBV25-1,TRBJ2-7,TGTGCCAGCAGTGGGGACGTTAGCTCCTACGAGCAGTACTTC,CASSGDVSSYEQYF
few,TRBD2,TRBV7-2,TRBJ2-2,TGTGCCAGCAGCTTAGGTAACCTAGCGGTCGGCAAGCTGTTTTTT,CASSLGNLAVGKLFF
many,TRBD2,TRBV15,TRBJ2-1,TGTGCCACCAGCAGAGATCTGCTGAAAGCGGGAGTTGAGAATGAGCAGTTCTTC,CATSRDLLKAGVENEQFF
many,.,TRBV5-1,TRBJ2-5,TGCGCCAGCAGCTTTAAAGAGACCCAGTACTTC,CASSFKETQYF
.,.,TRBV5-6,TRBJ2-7,TGTGCCAGCAGCTGGGAAAACGAGCAGTACTTC,CASSWENEQYF
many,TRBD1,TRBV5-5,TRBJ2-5,TGTGCCAGCAGCTCCTGGACAGGGTCTGGTGAAAAGACCCAGTACTTC,CASSSWTGSGEKTQYF
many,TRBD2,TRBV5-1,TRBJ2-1,TGCGCCAGCAGCACGGGACTAGCGGGAGTCATCGGGGTTGAGCAGTTCTTC,CASSTGLAGVIGVEQFF
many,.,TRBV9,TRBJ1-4,TGTGCCAGCACCACTCGACGGGAAAAACTGTTTTTT,CASTTRREKLFF
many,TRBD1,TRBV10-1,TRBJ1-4,TGCGCCAGCAGTCCGGGACAGCCTAATGAAAAACTGTTTTTT,CASSPGQPNEKLFF
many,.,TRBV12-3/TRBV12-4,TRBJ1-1,TGTGCCAGCAGGCTGGACAGACCGAACACTGAAGCTTTCTTT,CASRLDRPNTEAFF
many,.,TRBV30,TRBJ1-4,TGTGCCTGGAGTCAATGGGGAGGGGCAGAAAAACTGTTTTTT,CAWSQWGGAEKLFF
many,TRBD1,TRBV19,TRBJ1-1,TGTGCCAGTAGTGCTCAGGGGGGCACTGAAGCTTTCTTT,CASSAQGGTEAFF
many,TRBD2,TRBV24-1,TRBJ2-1,TGTGCCACCAGTCTACTAGCGGGAGGTCAGGTTGAGCAGTTCTTC,CATSLLAGGQVEQFF
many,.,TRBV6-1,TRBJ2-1,TGTGCCAGCAGTGAAACAACTAGGGGGAATGAGCAGTTCTTC,CASSETTRGNEQFF
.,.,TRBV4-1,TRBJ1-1,TGCGCCAGCAGCCCGGGCGTGTGGGCGTTGAACACTGAAGCTTTCTTT,CASSPGVWALNTEAFF
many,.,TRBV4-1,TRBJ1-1,TGCGCCAGCAGCCAAGATCCTCAGGGGAGGGCTGAAGCTTTCTTT,CASSQDPQGRAEAFF
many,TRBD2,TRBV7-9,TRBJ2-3,TGTGCCAGCAACTCTAAGCGGGAGTCAGATACGCAGTATTTT,CASNSKRESDTQYF
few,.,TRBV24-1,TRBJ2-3,TGTGCCACCAGTGACCCCTTCGGACGAGAACCCACAGATACGCAGTATTTT,CATSDPFGREPTDTQYF
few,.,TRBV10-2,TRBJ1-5,TGCGCCAGCAGTGTGACAGTCAATCAGCCCCAGCATTTT,CASSVTVNQPQHF
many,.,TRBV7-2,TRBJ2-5,TGTGCCAGCAGCCAAGACAGGAAAACCCAGTACTTC,CASSQDRKTQYF
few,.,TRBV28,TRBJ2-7,TGTGCCAGCAGTTTAAACAAATACTACGAGCAGTACTTC,CASSLNKYYEQYF
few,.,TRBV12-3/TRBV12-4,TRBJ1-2,TGTGCCAGCAGTTCCCTATCAGCTGGCTACACCTTC,CASSSLSAGYTF
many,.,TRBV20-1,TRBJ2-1,TGCAGTTTAATAGGAGGGCTATACAATGAGCAGTTCTTC,CSLIGGLYNEQFF
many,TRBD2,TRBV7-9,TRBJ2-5,TGTGCCAGCAGAATAGCGGGAGACACCCAAGAGACCCAGTACTTC,CASRIAGDTQETQYF
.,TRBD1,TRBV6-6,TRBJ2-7,TGTGCCAGCAGAGTGGACAGGAGCTACGAGCAGTACTTC,CASRVDRSYEQYF
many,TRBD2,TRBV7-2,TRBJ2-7,TGTGCCAGCAGCTTAAACGGGAGGATGTACGAGCAGTACTTC,CASSLNGRMYEQYF
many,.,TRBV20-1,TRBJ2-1,TGCAGTGCTAGTATAGGCGCGAGCTCCTACAATGAGCAGTTCTTC,CSASIGASSYNEQFF
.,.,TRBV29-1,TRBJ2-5,TGCAGCGTTCACCGCCAAGAGACCCAGTACTTC,CSVHRQETQYF
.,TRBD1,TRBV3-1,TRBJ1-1,TGTGCCAGCAGCCATGGACAGGGCGGCACTGAAGCTTTCTTT,CASSHGQGGTEAFF
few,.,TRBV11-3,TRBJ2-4,TGTGCCAGCAGCCGGGCCGGGAGAAACATTCAGTACTTC,CASSRAGRNIQYF
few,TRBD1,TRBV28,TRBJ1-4,TGTGCCAGCAGTTTGGGACAGGGGGTAAATAATGAAAAACTGTTTTTT,CASSLGQGVNNEKLFF
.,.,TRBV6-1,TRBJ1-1,TGTGCCGGGGGCCAGGGGATGAACACTGAAGCTTTCTTT,CAGGQGMNTEAFF
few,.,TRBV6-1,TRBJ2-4,TGTGCCAGCAGTGAAGCGCACCCGAGGGGTTCAACCAAAAACATTCAGTACTTC,CASSEAHPRGSTKNIQYF
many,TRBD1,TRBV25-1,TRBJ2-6,TGTGCCAGCAGCCCGGACAGGGGGAGCTCTGGGGCCAACGTCCTGACTTTC,CASSPDRGSSGANVLTF
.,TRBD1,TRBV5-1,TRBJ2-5,TGCGCCAGCAGCAATCTTCCGGGACAGGAAGAGACCCAGTACTTC,CASSNLPGQEETQYF
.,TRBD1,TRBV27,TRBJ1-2,TGTGCCAGCAGTACAGGAGGACAGGGGAACTATGGCTACACCTTC,CASSTGGQGNYGYTF
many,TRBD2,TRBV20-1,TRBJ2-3,TGCAGTGCTAGAGATGGCGGGAGCGGGACAGATACGCAGTATTTT,CSARDGGSGTDTQYF
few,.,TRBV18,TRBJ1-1,TGTGCCAGCTCACTCCACCGTGGAGGGGACACTGAAGCTTTCTTT,CASSLHRGGDTEAFF
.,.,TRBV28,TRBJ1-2,TGTGCCAGCAGCCCCCTGGGGATTAACTATGGCTACACCTTC,CASSPLGINYGYTF
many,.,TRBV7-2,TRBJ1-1,TGTGCCAGCAGCCGGAGGCGGGCGCCCCTGGGCACTGAAGCTTTCTTT,CASSRRRAPLGTEAFF
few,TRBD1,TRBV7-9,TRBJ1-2,TGTGCCAGCAGCGTGGACAGGGGCGATGGCTACACCTTC,CASSVDRGDGYTF
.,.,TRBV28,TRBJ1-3,TGTGCCAGCAGATCAGGCAGCTCTGGAAGGGCCATATATTTT,CASRSGSSGRAIYF
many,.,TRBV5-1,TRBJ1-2,TGCGCCAGCAGACGGGACGTAGATGGCTACACCTTC,CASRRDVDGYTF
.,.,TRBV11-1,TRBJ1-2,TGTGCCAGCAGCTTAGGCAGCTTCTATGGCTACACCTTC,CASSLGSFYGYTF
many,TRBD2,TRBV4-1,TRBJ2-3,TGCGCCAGCAGCCAAGATAGAGCGGGAGGTATGGCAGATACGCAGTATTTT,CASSQDRAGGMADTQYF
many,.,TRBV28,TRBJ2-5,TGTGCCACCACGACCACCCAGACCCAGTACTTC,CATTTTQTQYF
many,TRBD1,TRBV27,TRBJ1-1,TGTGCCAGCAGCCCTGTGACAGGGGGCTACACTGAAGCTTTCTTT,CASSPVTGGYTEAFF
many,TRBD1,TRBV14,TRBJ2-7,TGTGCCAGCAGCCACCCCGGACAGGTCACATACTTC,CASSHPGQVTYF
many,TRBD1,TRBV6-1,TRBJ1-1,TGTGCCAGCAGTGAAGTTTGGTTTGTAGGACAGGGGGCTTTCCCCGAAGCTTTCTTT,CASSEVWFVGQGAFPEAFF
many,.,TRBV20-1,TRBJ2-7,TGCAGTGCTCTCCTGTGGGGCGGGCTATCCTACGAGCAGTACTTC,CSALLWGGLSYEQYF
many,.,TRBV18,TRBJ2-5,TGTGCCAGCTCACCCCGGGGAGAGACCCAGTACTTC,CASSPRGETQYF